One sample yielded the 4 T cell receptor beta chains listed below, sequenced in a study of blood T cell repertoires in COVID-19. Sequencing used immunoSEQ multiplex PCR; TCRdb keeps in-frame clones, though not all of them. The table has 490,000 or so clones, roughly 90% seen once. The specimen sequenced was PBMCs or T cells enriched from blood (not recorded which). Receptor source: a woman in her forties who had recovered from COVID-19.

CDR3 region: CASSPRSANTEAFF. The CDR3 region has the DNA TGTGCCAGCTCACCGCGAAGTGCGAACACTGAAGCTTTCTTT. The chain has TRBV18 and TRBJ1-1; D call uncertain. The CDR3 extends over 14 amino acids. CDR1 and CDR2 from the germline V gene are KGHSH and LQKENI. The V end lost 3 bases, the J end lost 1 base, and 9 bases lay between the germline ends.

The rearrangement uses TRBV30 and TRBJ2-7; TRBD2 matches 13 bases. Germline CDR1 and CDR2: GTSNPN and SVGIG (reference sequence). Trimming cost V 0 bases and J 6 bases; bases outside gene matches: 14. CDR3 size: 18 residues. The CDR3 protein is CAWSVQRTSGSVRVEQYF. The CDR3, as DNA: TGTGCCTGGAGTGTACAAAGGACTAGCGGGAGCGTTAGGGTCGAGCAGTACTTC.

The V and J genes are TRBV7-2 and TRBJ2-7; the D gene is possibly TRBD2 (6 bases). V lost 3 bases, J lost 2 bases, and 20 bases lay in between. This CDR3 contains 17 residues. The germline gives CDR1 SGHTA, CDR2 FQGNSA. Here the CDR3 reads CASSFLPTTGGAYEQYF. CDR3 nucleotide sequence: TGTGCCAGCAGCTTTCTACCGACCACCGGGGGAGCCTACGAGCAGTACTTC.

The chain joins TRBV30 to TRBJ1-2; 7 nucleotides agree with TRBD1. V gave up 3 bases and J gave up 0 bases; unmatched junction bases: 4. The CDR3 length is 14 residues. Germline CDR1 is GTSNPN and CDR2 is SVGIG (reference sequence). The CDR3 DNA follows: TGTGCCTGGAGACGGGACAGCTCTAACTATGGCTACACCTTC. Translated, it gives CAWRRDSSNYGYTF.